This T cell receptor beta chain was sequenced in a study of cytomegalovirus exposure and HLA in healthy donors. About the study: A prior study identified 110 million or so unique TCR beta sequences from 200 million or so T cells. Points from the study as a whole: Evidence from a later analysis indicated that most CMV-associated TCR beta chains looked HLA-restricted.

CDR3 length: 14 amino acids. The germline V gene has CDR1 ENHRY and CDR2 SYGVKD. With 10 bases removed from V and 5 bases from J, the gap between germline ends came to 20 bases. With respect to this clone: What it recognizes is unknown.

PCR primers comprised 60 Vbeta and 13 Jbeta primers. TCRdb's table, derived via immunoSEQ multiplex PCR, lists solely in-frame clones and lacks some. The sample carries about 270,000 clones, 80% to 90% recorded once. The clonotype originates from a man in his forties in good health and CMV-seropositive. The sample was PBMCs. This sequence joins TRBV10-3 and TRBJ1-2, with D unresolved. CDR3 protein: CATLEGRLEYGYTF. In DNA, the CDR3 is TGTGCCACCTTGGAGGGTCGCCTGGAATATGGCTACACCTTC.